This T cell receptor beta chain originates from a study of beta chain features in type 1 diabetes. The whole isolated RNA underwent reverse transcription, so sequencing captured expressed TCRB transcripts. An average roughly 3.6 million reads came from naive, central memory and regulatory T cell samples. Method: immunoSEQ multiplex PCR; TCRdb's copy keeps in-frame clones and lacks some. The sample carries about 230,000 clones, around 9.6% recorded once. Findings and limits, study-wide: In all four CD4+ subsets, TCRB CDR3 length was significantly, moderately reduced in type 1 diabetes. Junctions at VDJ sites from type 1 diabetes patients had fewer insertions and more deletions.

As for this clone: As yet, its antigen is unknown.

The sample was naive CD4+ T cells from blood. The clonotype originates from a woman younger than 30 in good health.

The CDR3 DNA follows: TGTGCCAGCAGCCCCGGGGGGGCGGCGGTCTCTGGGGCCAACGTCCTGACTTTC. Amino acid sequence: CASSPGGAAVSGANVLTF. This chain joins TRBV11-2 and TRBJ2-6, with 8 bases fitting TRBD2. V lost 5 bases and J lost 0; bases outside the gene matches: 9. The germline V gene encodes CDR1 SGHAT and CDR2 FQNNGV. This CDR3 region has 18 residues.